The 32 T cell receptor beta chains below come from one sample, sequenced in a study of blood T cell repertoires in COVID-19. Clones were sequenced by immunoSEQ multiplex PCR, and TCRdb holds only the in-frame ones, with some missing. The sample shows about 330,000 clones, approximately 88% of them seen only once. What was sequenced was peripheral blood. These receptors came from a woman aged 50 to 65 with active or convalescent COVID-19.

The J gene is TRBJ2-7, the V gene TRBV12-1; the table's D call, TRBD2, has no DNA check behind it. TRBV12-1 is tagged as a pseudogene. The CDR3 loop spans 16 amino acids. The CDR3 sequence is CASSPIAGVSSYEQYF. DNA of the CDR3: TGTGCCAGCAGCCCCATCGCGGGGGTTTCCTCCTACGAGCAGTACTTC.

The chain combines TRBV28 with TRBJ2-1; 11 nucleotides agree with TRBD1. Germline V lookup: CDR1 MDHEN, CDR2 SYDVKM. CDR3 length equals 15 residues. J lost 8 bases, V lost 6 bases, and 9 bases had no gene match. The CDR3 protein is CASRPPGQGVHEQFF. The CDR3 bases are TGTGCCAGCAGGCCCCCGGGACAGGGGGTGCATGAGCAGTTCTTC.

This chain uses TRBV3-1 (or the pseudogene TRBV3-2) with TRBJ2-6, with 7 nucleotides matching TRBD1. This CDR3 has 20 amino acids. Germline loops: CDR1 LGHDT, CDR2 YNNKEL (reference sequence). V dropped 5 bases and J dropped 1; count of bases not matched to a gene: 17. The DNA of the CDR3 is TGTGCCAGCAGCGACCCAATTTGGACAGGATCTTCATCTGGGGCCAACGTCCTGACTTTC. Protein sequence: CASSDPIWTGSSSGANVLTF.

J is TRBJ2-1 and V is TRBV30; 10 positions agree with TRBD2. Trimming removed 1 base from V and 6 bases from J; junction bases left unmatched: 6. The CDR3 has 15 residues. Germline V CDR1 and CDR2: GTSNPN, SVGIG (reference sequence). CDR3 sequence reads: CAWSAGAGGPNEQFF. The CDR3 DNA follows: TGTGCCTGGAGTGCGGGAGCGGGGGGGCCCAATGAGCAGTTCTTC.

The chain is built from TRBV28 and TRBJ1-2; the match to TRBD1 covers 9 bases. Germline assignment: CDR1 MDHEN and CDR2 SYDVKM. V dropped 5 bases and J dropped 5; count of bases not matched to a gene: 12. The CDR3 contains 16 residues. DNA of the CDR3: TGTGCCAGCAGTACTCCCGGGTGGGACAGGGTGTATGGCTACACCTTC. Its translation: CASSTPGWDRVYGYTF.

This chain links TRBV11-2 with TRBJ2-7; perhaps TRBD1 as D (6 bases). V lost 0 bases and J 3 bases, leaving 15 bases between the germline ends. CDR1 and CDR2 (germline): SGHAT, FQNNGV. This CDR3 comprises 16 residues. The CDR3, as DNA: TGTGCCAGCAGCTTAGATACCGCAGGGGTGAGCTACGAGCAGTACTTC. Protein product: CASSLDTAGVSYEQYF.

The genes are TRBV2 and TRBJ1-2, with 8 bases identical to TRBD1. CDR1 and CDR2 from the germline V gene are SNHLY and FYNNEI. The trim removed 1 base at V and 6 bases at J, leaving 4 bases unmatched. This CDR3 is 14 amino acids long. The CDR3 loop is CASSEVAGGNGYTF. Written as DNA, the CDR3 is TGTGCCAGCAGTGAAGTGGCAGGGGGCAATGGCTACACCTTC.

The gene calls are TRBV5-1 and TRBJ2-7, with D perhaps matching TRBD2 (5 bases). Trimming left V 4 bases short and J 5 bases short, with 25 bases between. The CDR3 runs to 17 residues. Per germline, CDR1 SGHRS and CDR2 YFSETQ. CDR3 region: CASSRTRPGYPGDEQYF. CDR3 sequence (DNA): TGCGCCAGCAGCCGAACCCGACCCGGCTACCCCGGGGACGAGCAGTACTTC.

V usage is TRBV5-1 and J usage is TRBJ2-3, with 11 nucleotides matching TRBD1. Germline-derived CDR1 and CDR2 are SGHRS and YFSETQ. Losses at the gene ends were 4 bases for V and 1 base for J; bases not matched to a gene: 5. The CDR3 extends over 16 amino acids. The CDR3 DNA follows: TGCGCCAGCAGCGTGGCGGGACAGGGGGGCACAGATACGCAGTATTTT. Residues: CASSVAGQGGTDTQYF.

V usage is TRBV2 and J usage is TRBJ1-1; no clear D gene. The CDR3 has 14 amino acids. V lost 5 bases to trimming and J lost 10 bases, with 20 bases between them. Looked up from germline, CDR1 is SNHLY and CDR2 is FYNNEI. The CDR3 here is CASSTQASRVGAFF. As DNA, the CDR3 is TGTGCCAGCAGTACGCAGGCATCGCGGGTCGGAGCTTTCTTT.

This sequence joins TRBV28 and TRBJ2-7, with 11 positions matching TRBD2. V gave up 4 bases and J gave up 7 bases; unmatched junction bases: 3. Germline-derived CDR1 and CDR2 are MDHEN and SYDVKM. The CDR3 covers 13 residues. The CDR3, as DNA: TGTGCCAGCAGTTATCTAGCGGGAGGTGAGCAGTACTTC. It translates to CASSYLAGGEQYF.

This clone was found a few times. The chain has TRBV5-5 and TRBJ1-3; D may be TRBD1 (6 bases). Looked up from germline, CDR1 is SGHKS and CDR2 is YYEKEE (reference sequence). This CDR3 comprises 18 residues. Trimming took 4 bases from V and 0 from J, leaving 20 bases between them. The CDR3 spells CASSGKDRSLPSGNTIYF. In DNA, the CDR3 is TGTGCCAGCAGCGGAAAAGACAGGTCACTCCCCTCTGGAAACACCATATATTTT.

This sequence joins TRBV6-1 and TRBJ1-1, with D uncertain. V lost 1 base, J lost 2 bases, and 11 bases lay in between. The length of the CDR3 is 15 residues. CDR1 and CDR2 (germline): MNHNS, SASEGT. The CDR3 DNA is TGTGCCAGCAGTGAAGGCTCCACCTATAACACTGAAGCTTTCTTT. Protein sequence: CASSEGSTYNTEAFF.

The CDR3 here is CASTQLAGGSYNEQFF. CDR3 DNA: TGCGCCAGCACCCAACTAGCGGGAGGCTCCTACAATGAGCAGTTCTTC. This chain joins TRBV5-1 and TRBJ2-1; the match to TRBD2 covers 12 bases. Germline CDR1 reads SGHRS; CDR2 reads YFSETQ. The CDR3 consists of 16 residues. V shed 6 bases, J shed 0 bases, and the junction held 4 bases outside the gene matches.

The chain links TRBV3-1 (or the pseudogene TRBV3-2) to TRBJ1-1, with 9 bases identical to TRBD1. The CDR3 extends over 14 amino acids. After removal of 6 bases from V and 5 bases from J, the junction contained 7 bases not matched to a gene. Germline V gene data show CDR1 as LGHDT and CDR2 as YNNKEL (reference sequence). This CDR3 reads CASREQGAATEAFF. Written as DNA, the CDR3 is TGTGCCAGCAGAGAACAGGGGGCCGCTACTGAAGCTTTCTTT.

The chain links TRBV19 to TRBJ1-2; D not resolved. V was cut by 8 bases and J by 8 bases, with 15 bases left in between. The CDR3 is made up of 12 amino acids. Germline values: CDR1 LNHDA, CDR2 SQIVND (reference sequence). CDR3 nucleotide sequence: TGTGCCAGTTTTCCCTGGACTGCAGGCTACACCTTC. Translated, it gives CASFPWTAGYTF.

The rearrangement links TRBV18 to TRBJ1-3; tentative D call: TRBD1 (5 bases). The V end lost 3 bases, the J end lost 0 bases, and 9 bases lay between the germline ends. Germline values: CDR1 KGHSH, CDR2 LQKENI. The CDR3 consists of 15 residues. The CDR3 nucleotides read TGTGCCAGCTCACCGGGACTGGACTCTGGAAACACCATATATTTT. It codes for CASSPGLDSGNTIYF.

V usage is TRBV6-5 and J usage is TRBJ1-3; no definite D call. V was trimmed by 6 bases and J by 4 bases, leaving 4 bases between them. The CDR3 spans 11 residues. Germline CDR1 is MNHEY and CDR2 is SVGAGI. The CDR3: CASRSGNTIYF. The CDR3 DNA is TGTGCCAGCAGATCGGGAAACACCATATATTTT.

The chain carries TRBV4-1 and TRBJ2-5; D perhaps matches TRBD2 (7 bases). Germline V CDR1 and CDR2: MGHRA, YSYEKL. V was cut by 0 bases and J by 5 bases, with 19 bases left in between. CDR3 length: 17 amino acids. CDR3 coding DNA: TGCGCCAGCAGCCAAGACCCCCCGGGACTAAGGGGGGAGACCCAGTACTTC. Protein sequence: CASSQDPPGLRGETQYF.

J is TRBJ2-2 and V is TRBV19; D is undetermined. Trimming removed 3 bases from V and 1 base from J, with 3 bases in between. This CDR3 is 13 amino acids long. Germline V gives CDR1 LNHDA, CDR2 SQIVND (reference sequence). CDR3 sequence reads: CASSIQNTGELFF. CDR3 DNA: TGTGCCAGTAGTATCCAGAACACCGGGGAGCTGTTTTTT.

The CDR3 sequence: CASRGTGFNQPQHF. In DNA form, the CDR3 reads TGTGCCAGTAGGGGGACAGGGTTCAATCAGCCCCAGCATTTT. The chain uses TRBV19 and TRBJ1-5, with 9 bases identical to TRBD1. The trim removed 6 bases at V and 3 bases at J, leaving 3 bases unmatched. The germline V gene encodes CDR1 LNHDA and CDR2 SQIVND (reference sequence). CDR3 length: 14 amino acids.

The chain is built from TRBV7-8 and TRBJ2-5; D is unclear. Germline loops: CDR1 SGHVS, CDR2 FQNEAQ. The CDR3 runs 13 residues. V lost 0 bases and J 3 bases, leaving 5 bases between the germline ends. The CDR3 DNA reads as TGTGCCAGCAGCTTAGCGCCAGAAGAGACCCAGTACTTC. Translated, it gives CASSLAPEETQYF.

This chain connects TRBV7-9 to TRBJ2-2; tentative D call: TRBD2 (7 bases). Deletions cut 10 bases from V and 3 bases from J, with 15 bases between. Per the germline V gene, CDR1 is SEHNR and CDR2 is FQNEAQ (reference sequence). The CDR3 spans 14 residues. CDR3 DNA: TGTGCCACCTTACGGGGGGCGGACACCGGGGAGCTGTTTTTT. Translated: CATLRGADTGELFF. The entire variable domain, with the rest obtained from reference TRBV7-9 and TRBJ2-2, is as follows: DTGVSQNPRHKITKRGQNVTFRCDPISEHNRLYWYRQTLGQGPEFLTYFQNEAQLEKSRLLSDRFSAERPKGSFSTLEIQRTEQGDSAMYLCATLRGADTGELFFGEGSRLTVL.

In this sample, this clone turned up a few times. CDR3 nucleotides: TGCGCCAGCAGCCAATCACCGGGACTAGAATTGTCTGAGCAGTACTTC. Its translation is CASSQSPGLELSEQYF. The rearrangement joins TRBV4-1 to TRBJ2-7; 8 nucleotides line up with TRBD2. Per germline, CDR1 MGHRA and CDR2 YSYEKL. The CDR3 has 16 amino acids. Trimming removed 2 bases from V and 7 bases from J; junction bases left unmatched: 13.

The CDR3 loop reads CASSSSGGVNEQFF. CDR3 bases: TGTGCCAGCAGCAGTAGCGGGGGCGTCAATGAGCAGTTCTTC. The genes are TRBV7-2 and TRBJ2-1, with 9 bases lining up with TRBD2. The CDR3 has 14 amino acids. Trimming at V came to 5 bases and at J to 6 bases, leaving 5 bases not matched to a gene. CDR1 and CDR2 (germline): SGHTA, FQGNSA.

The rearrangement uses TRBV19 and TRBJ1-1; D may be TRBD1 (6 bases). The CDR3 spans 13 residues. Germline V CDR1 and CDR2: LNHDA, SQIVND (reference sequence). The V and J ends lost 4 bases and 11 bases respectively, with 17 bases between them. CDR3 sequence: CASSTRYRVDAFF. The CDR3 DNA follows: TGTGCCAGTAGTACTCGGTACAGGGTTGACGCTTTCTTT.

CDR3 bases: TGTGCCTGGGTCACTTTTCGGGGTTCCTACAATGAGCAGTTCTTC. Its protein product is CAWVTFRGSYNEQFF. The V call is TRBV30, the J call TRBJ2-1; D possibly corresponds to TRBD2 (5 bases). Germline CDR1 and CDR2: GTSNPN and SVGIG (reference sequence). This CDR3 is 15 amino acids long. Trimming pared 5 bases from V and 1 base from J, leaving 15 bases between.

This clone was detected only once. This chain joins TRBV7-3 and TRBJ1-6, with D maybe TRBD1 (5 bases). Germline V gene sequence: CDR1 SGHTA, CDR2 FQGTGA. This CDR3 comprises 15 residues. Trimming removed 2 bases from V and 3 bases from J, with 8 bases in between. The CDR3 nucleotides are TGTGCCAGCAGCTTATTTACAGGCTATAATTCACCCCTCCACTTT. This sequence encodes CASSLFTGYNSPLHF.

The chain couples TRBV19 to TRBJ2-1; 12 bases line up with TRBD2. Germline V gene lookup returns CDR1 LNHDA and CDR2 SQIVND (reference sequence). There are 15 residues in the CDR3. V shed 7 bases, J shed 8 bases, and the junction held 9 bases outside the gene matches. The CDR3 DNA reads TGTGCCAGTACCCGCGCTAGCGGGAGGGTCCATGAGCAGTTCTTC. Protein product: CASTRASGRVHEQFF.

The chain is built from TRBV7-9 and TRBJ2-1, with 7 bases fitting TRBD2. V lost 0 bases to trimming and J lost 2 bases; unmatched junction nucleotides: 7. The CDR3 extends over 17 amino acids. Germline assignment: CDR1 SEHNR and CDR2 FQNEAQ (reference sequence). For the CDR3, the DNA is TGTGCCAGCAGCTTAGCGAAATACCGGGAGGCCTACAATGAGCAGTTCTTC. This translates into CASSLAKYREAYNEQFF.

This clone appeared once. CDR3 nucleotides: TGTGCCAGCAGAGGGGACATAGAATTTACCTTC. Translating gives CASRGDIEFTF. V is TRBV28 and J is TRBJ1-2, with D maybe TRBD1 (6 bases). Germline V gives CDR1 MDHEN, CDR2 SYDVKM. V was clipped by 6 bases and J by 14 bases, with 16 bases between them. The CDR3 covers 11 residues.

CDR3 DNA: TGTGCCAGCAGCCCGGGAGGGATAACCTACGAGCAGTACTTC. Protein product: CASSPGGITYEQYF. This chain uses TRBV7-8 with TRBJ2-7; the match to TRBD2 covers 8 bases. V shed 5 bases and J 2 bases; nucleotides not matched to a gene: 5. The V gene's germline CDR1 is SGHVS and CDR2 FQNEAQ. The CDR3 length is 14 residues. The whole variable domain, remainder taken from reference TRBV7-8 and TRBJ2-7, is GAGVSQSPRYKVAKRGQDVALRCDPISGHVSLFWYQQALGQGPEFLTYFQNEAQLDKSGLPSDRFFAERPEGSVSTLKIQRTQQEDSAVYLCASSPGGITYEQYFGPGTRLTVT.